This TCR beta chain was sequenced for a study of blood T cell repertoires in COVID-19 (dated by TCRdb to about 2020). Some background on the complete study: Collaborator samples came from the United States, Italy and Spain and covered acute and convalescent phases of COVID-19. HLA class I and class II types, where available, came from metadata supplied by the sample provider rather than from assay-based typing. The prospective study material was composed of cDNA or gDNA derived from T cells, B-cell-depleted T cells, or PBMCs. The dataset comprised deeply sampled blood TCRbeta repertoires from subjects exposed to, actively infected with, or recovered from COVID-19. The samples were drawn from two sources: the first 160 participants of the ongoing ImmuneRACE study, and approximately 1,300 subjects contributed by 6 global collaborators. The repertoires were released in a freely available public database meant as a resource for research on the immune response to SARS-CoV-2. The sample metadata nearly always contained a de-identified subject ID, COVID-19 status, age in years and sex.

One collaborating source in Seattle enrolled patients during active infection and followed them longitudinally through the course of disease. Whole blood was collected in K2EDTA tubes by collaborating institutions according to the institutions' own protocols. Collaborator samples were shipped for TCRbeta analysis as frozen whole blood, isolated PBMCs, or DNA extracted from either sample type. Turning to this clone: The antigen it binds to is not known. Per-base qualities were not stored, and no clone one base away is much larger.

General findings and caveats noted by the study authors: How much clinical and demographic metadata was included differed by source and by participant, and the metadata was provided uncurated.

TCRbeta CDR3 regions were amplified from genomic DNA using the immunoSEQ Assay, a bias-controlled multiplex PCR. Per the source publication's procedure: Nucleated cell counts per sample were estimated from amplification of reference gene primers within the assay. Sequence reads were collapsed and filtered to measure the absolute abundance of every unique TCRbeta CDR3 rearrangement. For each sample, productive Simpson clonality was calculated as the square root of Simpson's diversity index across productive rearrangements. This immuneACCESS table, as held by TCRdb, lists in-frame sequences with V and J called but not all clones. Of the missing ones, under half trace to an unresolved V gene in checked studies; the others have no known cause. The D gene and trimming were derived from the DNA, and the V and J assignments and clone size from that table. The sample profile shows fewer than 450,000 clones; about nine tenths of them were found once. Roughly an eighth of the sample is taken by the ten largest.

Reading the germline V gene gives CDR1 MNHEY and CDR2 SVGAGI. Measured from the cysteine to the phenylalanine, the CDR3 is 14 residues long. The kept DNA is CDR3 alone, 42 bases in frame from the first base. V loses 5 bases of germline sequence and J loses 9 bases, and the interval between the two ends is 14 bases. This clonotype originated in a woman aged 50 to 60 with COVID-19, enrolled during active disease. The sample taken for sequencing was peripheral blood. The sequence joins TRBV6-5 to TRBJ1-6; matching of 6 bases hints at TRBD1 as the D gene. The sequence in DNA is TGTGCCAGCAGTAGTAGGGACAATGGTTCACCCCTCCACTTT. Translated, it reads CASSSRDNGSPLHF.